This T cell receptor (beta chain) was obtained from a study of blood T cell repertoires in COVID-19. Study-wide background: The samples span acute and convalescent COVID-19 from the United States, Italy and Spain. T cells, B-cell-depleted T cells, or PBMCs supplied cDNA or gDNA.

Original data processing: Amplification of reference gene primers provided the estimated nucleated cell counts. Only in-frame clones appear in the TCRdb table, and some are missing; sequencing was by immunoSEQ multiplex PCR. From that table come the V and J calls and clone size; the DNA was used to work out D and trimming. The table shows about half a million clones, with 70% to 90% occurring only once. This CDR3 comprises 13 residues. CDR1 and CDR2 (germline): SGHTA, FQGTGA. V was shortened by 1 base and J by 13 bases, with 11 bases between the two germline ends. In the case of this clone: The same CDR3 also results from other DNA sequences found in this sample.

The clonotype comes from a human donor in a cohort sampled during active COVID-19. Sequenced input: peripheral blood. V usage is TRBV7-3 and J usage is TRBJ1-6; possibly TRBD1 for D (5 bases). CDR3 nucleotide sequence: TGTGCCAGCAGCTTAAAAGGGGAATCGCCCCTCCACTTT. Translating it yields CASSLKGESPLHF. Drawing the rest from reference TRBV7-3 and TRBJ1-6, the complete variable domain is GAGVSQTPSNKVTEKGKYVELRCDPISGHTALYWYRQSLGQGPEFLIYFQGTGAADDSGLPNDRFFAVRPEGSVSTLKIQRTERGDSAVYLCASSLKGESPLHFGNGTRLTVT.